This TCR beta chain was profiled in a study of blood T cell repertoires in COVID-19 (TCRdb year 2020). Concerning the study at large: Samples covering the acute and convalescent phases of COVID-19 were provided by collaborators in the United States, Italy and Spain. The material from the prospective study consisted of cDNA or gDNA derived from T cells, B-cell-depleted T cells, or PBMCs. Subjects who had been exposed to COVID-19, were actively infected with it, or had recovered from it provided the deeply sampled blood TCRbeta repertoires that made up the dataset. The repertoires were released in a freely available public database intended as a resource for research on the immune response to SARS-CoV-2. Samples came from the ongoing ImmuneRACE study (first 160 participants) plus 1,254 subjects from 6 global collaborators. The sample metadata nearly always contained a de-identified subject ID, COVID-19 status, age in years and sex. Where available, HLA class I and class II types were obtained from metadata supplied by the sample provider rather than from assay-based typing. Overall results and qualifications from the work: The quantity of clinical and demographic metadata differed by source and by participant and was supplied without curation.

The CDR3, cysteine through phenylalanine, is 14 amino acids long. Only the CDR3 portion is preserved as DNA: 42 bases, with reading frame beginning at the first base. The germline V gene yields MNHEY for CDR1 and SVGAGI for CDR2. V loses 3 bases at its end and J loses 5 bases; junction bases beyond the gene matches: 6. TCRbeta CDR3 regions were amplified from genomic DNA using the immunoSEQ Assay, a bias-controlled multiplex PCR. Processing in the source paper ran as follows. The number of nucleated cells in each sample was estimated by amplification of reference gene primers within the assay. To quantify the absolute abundance of each unique TCRbeta CDR3 rearrangement, sequence reads were collapsed and filtered. For each sample, productive Simpson clonality was calculated as the square root of Simpson's diversity index across productive rearrangements. Not all clones reach the TCRdb copy of this immuneACCESS table, which keeps in-frame sequences only. Checked studies attribute under half of the gap to unresolved V genes and leave the rest unexplained. The V and J calls and clone size were taken over from that table, and D and trimming were inferred from the DNA. This sample has 15,000 to 20,000 clones in its table, and around 80% of those were observed once. The ten largest clones add up to roughly 14% of the sample.

In the case of this clone: Its antigen is still unknown. No base quality values were provided; no much bigger clone lies one nucleotide off.

Collaborating institutions collected whole blood in K2EDTA tubes following their own protocols. For TCRbeta analysis, collaborators shipped samples as frozen whole blood, isolated PBMCs, or DNA extracted from either of those sample types. Recombination linked TRBV6-5 to TRBJ1-1, with 7 central nucleotides matching TRBD1. Sequencing was carried out using peripheral blood. The clonotype originates from a man aged 40-55 years with active or convalescent COVID-19. CDR3 protein: CASSYEGAGTEAFF. The DNA sequence reads TGTGCCAGCAGTTATGAGGGGGCAGGGACTGAAGCTTTCTTT.